This T cell receptor (beta chain) was sequenced for a study of blood T cell repertoires in COVID-19. Study details: Donors in the United States, Italy and Spain gave samples during acute or convalescent COVID-19. Nucleic acid was either cDNA or gDNA, and it came from T cells, B-cell-depleted T cells, or PBMCs.

Two consecutive negative NP/OP PCR tests, clearance, or resolved symptoms defined Cohort 3 recovery. In the original processing: Nucleated cell counts were estimated from reference gene primer amplification. Profiled with immunoSEQ multiplex PCR; TCRdb holds only in-frame clones, not every one. For V, J and clone size, that table is used; D and trimming come from the DNA. The profile shows 390,000 or so clones, around four fifths of them singletons. Germline V CDR1 and CDR2: LGHNA, YNFKEQ. V lost 4 bases, J lost 10 bases, and 11 bases stayed unmatched. The CDR3 totals 16 residues. Sequencing was done on a sample of PBMCs or T cells enriched from blood (not recorded which). The receptor's source is a woman in her forties or fifties who had recovered from COVID-19. This sequence joins TRBV4-2 and TRBJ1-6; 9 bases line up with TRBD1. The CDR3 sequence: CASSPDAGTGLSPLHF. In DNA form, the CDR3 reads TGTGCCAGCAGCCCCGACGCCGGGACAGGGTTATCACCCCTCCACTTT.